A single sample gave rise to the 19 T cell receptor beta chains below, sequenced in a study of PD-L1 blockade in urothelial cancer. TCRdb's copy holds only in-frame clones and misses some; the assay was immunoSEQ multiplex PCR. Here the sample spans 45,000 to 60,000 clones, nearly 90% being singletons. The sequenced sample was PBMCs, obtained around atezolizumab (anti-PD-L1) treatment. These receptor sequences come from a man in his sixties with urothelial cancer.

This chain connects TRBV7-2 to TRBJ2-1; 8 bases are a match to TRBD2. CDR3 length equals 16 residues. J lost 4 bases, V lost 5 bases, and 10 bases had no gene match. The V gene's germline CDR1 is SGHTA and CDR2 FQGNSA. CDR3 in DNA: TGTGCCAGCAGCGCCTCCGGGACTAGGTCTTACAATGAGCAGTTCTTC. This encodes CASSASGTRSYNEQFF.

The chain uses TRBV18 and TRBJ2-5, with D tentatively TRBD1 (6 bases). Germline V gives CDR1 KGHSH, CDR2 LQKENI. The V end was cut by 4 bases, the J end by 2 bases, with 8 bases between. The CDR3 runs to 13 residues. The CDR3 region has the DNA TGTGCCAGCTCACGACAGGAGCAAGAGACCCAGTACTTC. It is translated as CASSRQEQETQYF.

The chain couples TRBV5-1 to TRBJ1-2; TRBD1 matches 8 bases. V gave up 4 bases and J gave up 6 bases; unmatched junction bases: 5. This CDR3 has 13 residues. CDR1 is SGHRS and CDR2 is YFSETQ in the germline V gene. The CDR3 region has the DNA TGCGCCAGCAGCGCGACAGGGGTGGATGGCTACACCTTC. Translating gives CASSATGVDGYTF.

The chain uses TRBV19 and TRBJ2-5; 15 positions match TRBD2. V was pared by 5 bases and J by 2 bases, with 3 bases of the junction left unmatched. The germline gives CDR1 LNHDA, CDR2 SQIVND (reference sequence). The CDR3 runs 16 residues. The DNA for the CDR3 is TGTGCCAGTAGTCTGGGACTAGCGGGGGGACAAGAGACCCAGTACTTC. It encodes CASSLGLAGGQETQYF.

The chain links TRBV6-6 to TRBJ2-7; D ambiguous. V shed 4 bases and J shed 4 bases, with 8 bases lying between them. The CDR3 covers 12 residues. Germline V gene data show CDR1 as MNHNY and CDR2 as SVGAGI (reference sequence). The CDR3 sequence is CASSSQVYEQYF. CDR3 in DNA: TGTGCCAGCAGTTCCCAGGTTTACGAGCAGTACTTC.

The chain combines TRBV5-4 with TRBJ2-1; 12 nucleotides line up with TRBD2. V gave up 4 bases and J gave up 10 bases; unmatched junction bases: 12. This CDR3 region has 16 residues. CDR1 is SGHNT, CDR2 YYREEE, per germline (reference sequence). The CDR3 loop reads CASSRDRTSGEGEQFF. The CDR3 DNA sequence: TGTGCCAGCAGCCGGGATCGGACTAGCGGGGAGGGCGAGCAGTTCTTC.

The V gene is TRBV7-6, the J gene TRBJ2-3, with 8 nucleotides matching TRBD2. V lost 7 bases to trimming and J lost 0 bases; unmatched junction nucleotides: 6. Germline loops: CDR1 SGHVS, CDR2 FNYEAQ. The CDR3 has 15 amino acids. The CDR3 sequence: CASNSGTSSTDTQYF. The DNA of the CDR3 is TGTGCCAGCAATAGCGGGACCTCTAGCACAGATACGCAGTATTTT. The full variable domain, its missing parts supplied by reference TRBV7-6 and TRBJ2-3, is GAGVSQSPRYKVTKRGQDVALRCDPISGHVSLYWYRQALGQGPEFLTYFNYEAQQDKSGLPNDRFSAERPEGSISTLTIQRTEQRDSAMYRCASNSGTSSTDTQYFGPGTRLTVL.

V usage is TRBV6-1 and J usage is TRBJ2-7; TRBD1 is a possible D gene (5 bases). CDR1 is MNHNS and CDR2 is SASEGT in the germline V gene. The CDR3 runs 15 residues. V was pared by 11 bases and J by 2 bases, with 22 bases between. CDR3 amino acids: CAGSSTGEVPYEQYF. Written as DNA, the CDR3 is TGTGCCGGCTCTTCAACAGGAGAGGTCCCCTACGAGCAGTACTTC.

The chain is built from TRBV5-1 and TRBJ2-1; TRBD2 aligns across 13 bases. The CDR3 runs 15 residues. With 6 bases clipped from V and 11 bases from J, the junction kept 11 bases outside the gene matches. Germline V lookup: CDR1 SGHRS, CDR2 YFSETQ. The CDR3: CASIRTSGGLSQQFF. The CDR3 nucleotides are TGCGCCAGCATCCGGACTAGCGGGGGCCTCTCCCAGCAGTTCTTC.

The J gene is TRBJ2-2, the V gene TRBV9, with D possibly matching TRBD2 (7 bases). Trimming removed 5 bases at V and 2 bases at J, with 16 bases between. Per the germline V gene, CDR1 is SGDLS and CDR2 is YYNGEE. The CDR3 runs 16 residues. The CDR3, as DNA: TGTGCCAGCAGGGCTGGGGGGGCGCTTAACACCGGGGAGCTGTTTTTT. Its protein product is CASRAGGALNTGELFF.

The DNA of the CDR3 is TGTGCCAGCAGCCCCCGTAGAGGGAGCTATAATTCACCCCTCCACTTT. Translated, it gives CASSPRRGSYNSPLHF. This chain connects TRBV7-6 to TRBJ1-6; D ambiguous. The CDR3 covers 16 residues. Germline CDR1 and CDR2: SGHVS and FNYEAQ. V dropped 5 bases and J dropped 3 bases, with 14 bases sitting between them.

V gene TRBV15 combines with J gene TRBJ1-1; D gene unclear. This CDR3 comprises 13 residues. Trimming removed 3 bases from V and 8 bases from J, with 13 bases in between. CDR1 and CDR2 from the germline V gene are LNHNV and YYDKDF (reference sequence). The CDR3 DNA sequence: TGTGCCACCAGCAGCCGGGGTCGAGGAGAAGCTTTCTTT. Protein: CATSSRGRGEAFF.

This clone was found once. V usage is TRBV11-2 and J usage is TRBJ1-3; D ambiguous. The germline V gene encodes CDR1 SGHAT and CDR2 FQNNGV. Between the trimmed V and J ends, which lost 0 bases and 0 bases, there was a span of 6 bases. This CDR3 has 15 residues. CDR3 DNA sequence: TGTGCCAGCAGCTTAGACGGGATCTCTGGAAACACCATATATTTT. Protein: CASSLDGISGNTIYF.

V is TRBV11-2 and J is TRBJ2-5; D remains ambiguous. Per germline, CDR1 SGHAT and CDR2 FQNNGV. The CDR3 spans 12 residues. Trimming took off 2 bases at V and 5 bases at J, with 6 bases between the two ends. For the CDR3, the DNA is TGTGCCAGCAGCTTAAACGGGGAGACCCAGTACTTC. Encoded protein: CASSLNGETQYF.

This clone was detected only once. This chain links TRBV5-1 with TRBJ2-7; 7 bases are shared with TRBD1. CDR1 is SGHRS, CDR2 YFSETQ, per germline. This CDR3 region has 15 residues. V lost 5 bases to trimming and J lost 4 bases; unmatched junction nucleotides: 12. Here the CDR3 DNA reads TGCGCCAGCAGGCCTAACAGGGGCGGTCGGTACGAGCAGTACTTC. This codes for CASRPNRGGRYEQYF. Filled out from reference TRBV5-1 and TRBJ2-7, the complete variable domain reads KAGVTQTPRYLIKTRGQQVTLSCSPISGHRSVSWYQQTPGQGLQFLFEYFSETQRNKGNFPGRFSGRQFSNSRSEMNVSTLELGDSALYLCASRPNRGGRYEQYFGPGTRLTVT.

The V call is TRBV2, the J call TRBJ2-3; 8 bases match TRBD2. Per germline, CDR1 SNHLY and CDR2 FYNNEI. Unmatched junction bases numbered 9, after V lost 6 bases and J lost 4 bases. This CDR3 is built from 15 residues. CDR3 DNA sequence: TGTGCCAGCAGCGTAGGACTAGCTTCCCCAGATACGCAGTATTTT. This gives the protein CASSVGLASPDTQYF.

This clone was counted a few times. The chain employs TRBV11-2 and TRBJ2-7; 7 bases are a match to TRBD1. V gave up 3 bases and J gave up 2 bases; unmatched junction bases: 4. The germline gives CDR1 SGHAT, CDR2 FQNNGV. The CDR3 contains 14 residues. The chain's CDR3 is CASSLGTEAYEQYF. The CDR3 coding sequence is TGTGCCAGCAGCTTGGGGACAGAGGCCTACGAGCAGTACTTC.

The chain recombines TRBV11-2 with TRBJ2-3; 7 positions match TRBD1. The CDR3 has 14 residues. The J segment lost 2 bases and the V segment lost 3 bases, leaving 2 bases of the junction unmatched. Germline CDR1 SGHAT, CDR2 FQNNGV. The chain's CDR3 is CASSFGQATDTQYF. In DNA form, the CDR3 reads TGTGCCAGCAGCTTCGGACAGGCCACAGATACGCAGTATTTT. The variable domain in full, completed from reference TRBV11-2 and TRBJ2-3, reads EAGVAQSPRYKIIEKRQSVAFWCNPISGHATLYWYQQILGQGPKLLIQFQNNGVVDDSQLPKDRFSAERLKGVDSTLKIQPAKLEDSAVYLCASSFGQATDTQYFGPGTRLTVL.

J is TRBJ1-6 and V is TRBV7-2; 8 bases fit TRBD1. The CDR3 consists of 15 residues. The V segment lost 5 bases and the J segment 7 bases; nucleotides outside the gene matches: 7. Germline CDR1 SGHTA, CDR2 FQGNSA. The CDR3, as DNA: TGTGCCAGCAGCGCGGGGGACAGGAGGAATTCACCCCTCCACTTT. Its protein product is CASSAGDRRNSPLHF.